This note documents a single T cell receptor (beta chain) sequence. Its matching antigen is unknown. The data originate from a study of cytomegalovirus exposure and HLA in healthy donors. Study details: Roughly 170 million T cells yielded roughly 120 million unique TCR beta sequences in earlier analysis. General observations from the study: Reportedly, diagnosis of cytomegalovirus status by the classifier showed high specificity and sensitivity.

CDR1 and CDR2 from the germline V gene are SGHNT and YYREEE (reference sequence). V dropped 4 bases and J dropped 7; count of bases not matched to a gene: 6. The CDR3 is made up of 14 amino acids. The study ran its PCR with 60 Vbeta and 13 Jbeta primers. Produced via immunoSEQ multiplex PCR; TCRdb's table is partial and in-frame only. The sample comprises more than 200,000 clones, 85% to 90% of which are singletons, and 1% to 1.5% rests with the top ten. What was sequenced was PBMCs. The chain employs TRBV5-4 and TRBJ1-5, with 9 bases identical to TRBD1. The origin of this receptor is a human donor in good health. The CDR3 DNA reads as TGTGCCAGCAGCAAGGGACAGGGAGGACAGCCCCAGCATTTT. The encoded protein is CASSKGQGGQPQHF.